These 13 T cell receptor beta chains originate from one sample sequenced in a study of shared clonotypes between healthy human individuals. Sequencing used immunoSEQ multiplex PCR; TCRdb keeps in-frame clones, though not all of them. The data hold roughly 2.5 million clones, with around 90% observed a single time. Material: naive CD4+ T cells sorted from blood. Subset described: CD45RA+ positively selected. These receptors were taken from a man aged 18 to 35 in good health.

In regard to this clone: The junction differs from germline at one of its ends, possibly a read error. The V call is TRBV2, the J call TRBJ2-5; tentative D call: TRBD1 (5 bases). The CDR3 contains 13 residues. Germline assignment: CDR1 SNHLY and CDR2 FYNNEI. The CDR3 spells CVSSAGMQETQYF. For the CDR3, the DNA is TGTGTCAGCAGTGCAGGGATGCAAGAGACCCAGTACTTC. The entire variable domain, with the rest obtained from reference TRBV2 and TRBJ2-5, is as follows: EPEVTQTPSHQVTQMGQEVILRCVPISNHLYFYWYRQILGQKVEFLVSFYNNEISEKSEIFDDQFSVERPDGSNFTLKIRSTKLEDSAMYFCVSSAGMQETQYFGPGTRLLVL.

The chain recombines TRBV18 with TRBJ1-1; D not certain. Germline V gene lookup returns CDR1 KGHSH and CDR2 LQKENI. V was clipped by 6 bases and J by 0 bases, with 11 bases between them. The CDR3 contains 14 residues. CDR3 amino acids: CASSPGFMNTEAFF. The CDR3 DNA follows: TGTGCCAGCTCTCCCGGGTTCATGAACACTGAAGCTTTCTTT.

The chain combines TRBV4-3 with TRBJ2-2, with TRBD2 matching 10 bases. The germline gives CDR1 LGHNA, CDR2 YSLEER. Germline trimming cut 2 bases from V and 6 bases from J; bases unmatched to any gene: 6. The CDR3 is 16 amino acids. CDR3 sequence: CASSQTFLAGAGELFF. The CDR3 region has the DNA TGCGCCAGCAGCCAAACCTTCCTAGCGGGAGCCGGGGAGCTGTTTTTT.

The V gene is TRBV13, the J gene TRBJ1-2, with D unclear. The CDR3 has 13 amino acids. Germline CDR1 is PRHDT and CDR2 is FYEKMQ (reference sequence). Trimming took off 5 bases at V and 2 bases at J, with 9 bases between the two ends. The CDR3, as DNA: TGTGCCAGCAGCCAACAACAAAACTATGGCTACACCTTC. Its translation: CASSQQQNYGYTF.

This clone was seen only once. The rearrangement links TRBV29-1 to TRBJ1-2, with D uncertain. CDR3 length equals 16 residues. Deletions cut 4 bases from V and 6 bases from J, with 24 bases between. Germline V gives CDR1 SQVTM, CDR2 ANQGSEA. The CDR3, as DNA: TGCAGCGTTGCAAAGCGGGATCTCAAACCCAAGGATGGCTACACCTTC. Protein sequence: CSVAKRDLKPKDGYTF.

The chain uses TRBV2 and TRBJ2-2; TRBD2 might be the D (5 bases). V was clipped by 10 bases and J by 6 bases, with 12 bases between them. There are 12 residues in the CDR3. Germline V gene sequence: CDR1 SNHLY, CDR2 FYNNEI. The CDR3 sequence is CATTNGAGELFF. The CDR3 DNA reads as TGTGCCACTACAAACGGGGCCGGGGAGCTGTTTTTT.

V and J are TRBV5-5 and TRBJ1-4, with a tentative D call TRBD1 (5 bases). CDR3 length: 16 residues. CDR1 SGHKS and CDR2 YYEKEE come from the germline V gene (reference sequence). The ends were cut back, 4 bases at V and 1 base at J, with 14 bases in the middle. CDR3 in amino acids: CASSQLRGETNEKLFF. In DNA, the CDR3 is TGTGCCAGCAGCCAACTTAGGGGTGAAACTAATGAAAAACTGTTTTTT.

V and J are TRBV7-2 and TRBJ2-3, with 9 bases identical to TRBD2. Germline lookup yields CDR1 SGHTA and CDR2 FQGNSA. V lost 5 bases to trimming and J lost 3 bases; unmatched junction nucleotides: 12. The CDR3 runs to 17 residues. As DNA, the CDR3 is TGTGCCAGCAGCCTCGGTGTGGGTCTAGCGGGGACAGATACGCAGTATTTT. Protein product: CASSLGVGLAGTDTQYF.

CDR3 sequence: CASSGHGLGDGYTF. The DNA for the CDR3 is TGTGCCAGCAGTGGCCATGGCCTTGGGGATGGCTACACCTTC. V is TRBV6-1 and J is TRBJ1-2; the D is unclear. The CDR3 runs to 14 residues. V shed 4 bases and J shed 6 bases, with 15 bases lying between them. CDR1 and CDR2 from the germline V gene are MNHNS and SASEGT.

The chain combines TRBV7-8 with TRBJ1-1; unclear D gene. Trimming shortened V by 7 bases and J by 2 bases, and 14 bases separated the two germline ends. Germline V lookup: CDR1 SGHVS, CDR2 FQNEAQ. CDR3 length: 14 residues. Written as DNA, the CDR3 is TGTGCCAGCATCAGATCCTTGCTTAACACTGAAGCTTTCTTT. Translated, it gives CASIRSLLNTEAFF. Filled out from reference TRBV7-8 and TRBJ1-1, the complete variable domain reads GAGVSQSPRYKVAKRGQDVALRCDPISGHVSLFWYQQALGQGPEFLTYFQNEAQLDKSGLPSDRFFAERPEGSVSTLKIQRTQQEDSAVYLCASIRSLLNTEAFFGQGTRLTVV.

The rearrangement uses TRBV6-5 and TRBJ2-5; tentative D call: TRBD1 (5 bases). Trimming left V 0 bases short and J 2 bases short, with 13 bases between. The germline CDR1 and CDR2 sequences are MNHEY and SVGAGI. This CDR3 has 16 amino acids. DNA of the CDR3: TGTGCCAGCAGTTACTCGGGGCTAGTTCCACAAGAGACCCAGTACTTC. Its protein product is CASSYSGLVPQETQYF.

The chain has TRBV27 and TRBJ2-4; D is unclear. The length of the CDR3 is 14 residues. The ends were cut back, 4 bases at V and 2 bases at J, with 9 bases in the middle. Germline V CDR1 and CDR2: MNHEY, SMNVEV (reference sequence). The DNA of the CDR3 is TGTGCCAGCAGTTCCCTGACATCCAAAAACATTCAGTACTTC. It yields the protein CASSSLTSKNIQYF.

The CDR3, as DNA: TGTGCCAGCAGGCAGATTGACAGGGGGGAGCTGTTTTTT. As protein: CASRQIDRGELFF. The rearrangement joins TRBV4-2 to TRBJ2-2; possible D gene TRBD1, 6 bases. V was pared by 6 bases and J by 8 bases, with 13 bases between. This CDR3 is built from 13 residues. The germline V gene encodes CDR1 LGHNA and CDR2 YNFKEQ.